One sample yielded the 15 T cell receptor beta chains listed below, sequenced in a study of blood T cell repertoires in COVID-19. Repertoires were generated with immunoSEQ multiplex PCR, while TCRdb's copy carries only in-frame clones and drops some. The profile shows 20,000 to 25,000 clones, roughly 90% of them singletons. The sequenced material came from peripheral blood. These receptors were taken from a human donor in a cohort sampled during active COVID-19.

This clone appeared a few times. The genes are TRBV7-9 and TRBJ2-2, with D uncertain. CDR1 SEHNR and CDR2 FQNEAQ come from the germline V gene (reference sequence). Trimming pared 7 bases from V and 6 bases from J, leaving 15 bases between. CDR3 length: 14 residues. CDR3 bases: TGTGCCAGCACCCCAGGAATCGATGCCGGGGAGCTGTTTTTT. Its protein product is CASTPGIDAGELFF.

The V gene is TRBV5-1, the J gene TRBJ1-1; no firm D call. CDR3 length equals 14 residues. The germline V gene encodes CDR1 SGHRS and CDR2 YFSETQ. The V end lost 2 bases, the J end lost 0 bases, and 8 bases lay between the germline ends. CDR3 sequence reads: CASSFTEMNTEAFF. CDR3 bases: TGCGCCAGCAGCTTTACAGAGATGAACACTGAAGCTTTCTTT.

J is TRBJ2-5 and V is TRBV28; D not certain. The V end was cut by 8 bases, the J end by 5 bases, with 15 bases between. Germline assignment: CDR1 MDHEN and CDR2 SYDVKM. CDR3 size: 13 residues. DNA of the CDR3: TGTGCCAGCTCCGTACAGCATATCGAGACCCAGTACTTC. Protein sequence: CASSVQHIETQYF.

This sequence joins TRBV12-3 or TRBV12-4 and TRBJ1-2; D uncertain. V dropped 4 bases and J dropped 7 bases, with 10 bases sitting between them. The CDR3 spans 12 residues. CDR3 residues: CASSSGSGGYTF. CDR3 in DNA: TGTGCCAGCAGTTCCGGGAGCGGTGGCTACACCTTC.

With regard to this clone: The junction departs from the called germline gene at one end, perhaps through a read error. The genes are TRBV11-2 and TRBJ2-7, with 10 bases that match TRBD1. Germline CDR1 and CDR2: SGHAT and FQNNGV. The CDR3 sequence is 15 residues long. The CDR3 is CASSVDGTGDNEQYF. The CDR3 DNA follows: TGTGCCAGCAGCGTAGACGGGACAGGGGACAACGAGCAGTACTTC.

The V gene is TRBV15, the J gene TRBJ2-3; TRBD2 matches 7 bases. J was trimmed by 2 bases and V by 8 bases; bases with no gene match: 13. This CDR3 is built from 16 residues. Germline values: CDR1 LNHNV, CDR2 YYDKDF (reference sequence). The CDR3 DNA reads TGTGCCACCCAAGCCGGGACTACCATCAACACAGATACGCAGTATTTT. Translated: CATQAGTTINTDTQYF.

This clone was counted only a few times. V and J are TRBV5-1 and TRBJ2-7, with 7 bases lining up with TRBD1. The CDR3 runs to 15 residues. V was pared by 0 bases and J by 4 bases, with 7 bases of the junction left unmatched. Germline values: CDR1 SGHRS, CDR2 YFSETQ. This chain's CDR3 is CASSLDGQALYEQYF. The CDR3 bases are TGCGCCAGCAGCTTGGACGGACAGGCACTATACGAGCAGTACTTC.

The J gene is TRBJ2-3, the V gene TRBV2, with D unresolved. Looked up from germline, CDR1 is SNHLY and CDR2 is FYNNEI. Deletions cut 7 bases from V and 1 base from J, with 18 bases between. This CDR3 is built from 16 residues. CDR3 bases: TGTGCCAGCAAGGAGTGGGTCGATGTGGGCACAGATACGCAGTATTTT. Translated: CASKEWVDVGTDTQYF.

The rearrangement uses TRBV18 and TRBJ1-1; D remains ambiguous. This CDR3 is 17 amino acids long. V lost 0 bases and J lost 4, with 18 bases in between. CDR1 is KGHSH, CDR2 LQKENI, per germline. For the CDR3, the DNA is TGTGCCAGCTCACCACCGGGAGTCAACCCGTTGGGCACTGAAGCTTTCTTT. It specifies CASSPPGVNPLGTEAFF.

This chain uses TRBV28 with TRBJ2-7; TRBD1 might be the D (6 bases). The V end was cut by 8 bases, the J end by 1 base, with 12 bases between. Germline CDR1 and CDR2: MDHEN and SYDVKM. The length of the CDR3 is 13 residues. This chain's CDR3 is CASRDIDSYEQYF. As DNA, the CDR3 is TGTGCCAGCCGGGACATTGATTCCTACGAGCAGTACTTC.

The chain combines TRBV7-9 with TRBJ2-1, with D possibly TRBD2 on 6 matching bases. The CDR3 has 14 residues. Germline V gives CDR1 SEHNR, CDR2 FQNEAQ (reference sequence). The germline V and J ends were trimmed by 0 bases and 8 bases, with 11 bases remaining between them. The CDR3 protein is CASSLATWEDEQFF. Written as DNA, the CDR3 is TGTGCCAGCAGCTTAGCGACTTGGGAGGATGAGCAGTTCTTC.

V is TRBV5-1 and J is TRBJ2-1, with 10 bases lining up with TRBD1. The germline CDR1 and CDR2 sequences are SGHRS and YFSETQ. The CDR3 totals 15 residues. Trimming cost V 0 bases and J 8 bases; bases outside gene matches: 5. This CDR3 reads CASSLGQGAVDEQFF. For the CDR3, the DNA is TGCGCCAGCAGCTTGGGACAGGGGGCCGTGGATGAGCAGTTCTTC.

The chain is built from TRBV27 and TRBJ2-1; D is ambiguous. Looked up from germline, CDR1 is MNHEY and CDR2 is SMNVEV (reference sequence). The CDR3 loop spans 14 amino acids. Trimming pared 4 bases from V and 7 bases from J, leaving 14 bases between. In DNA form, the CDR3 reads TGTGCCAGCAGTTATGTATCTCTCCCTAATGAGCAGTTCTTC. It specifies CASSYVSLPNEQFF.

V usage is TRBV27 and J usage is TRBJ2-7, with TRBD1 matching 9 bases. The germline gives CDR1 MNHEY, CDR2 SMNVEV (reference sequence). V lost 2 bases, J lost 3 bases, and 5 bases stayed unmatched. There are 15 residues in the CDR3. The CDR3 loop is CASSLTGQGYYEQYF. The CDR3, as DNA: TGTGCCAGCAGTTTAACGGGACAGGGCTACTACGAGCAGTACTTC.

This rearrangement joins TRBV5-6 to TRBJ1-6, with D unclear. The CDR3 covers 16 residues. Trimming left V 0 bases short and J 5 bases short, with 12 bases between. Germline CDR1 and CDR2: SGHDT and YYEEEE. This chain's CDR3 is CASSLGETSDNSPLHF. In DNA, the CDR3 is TGTGCCAGCAGCTTGGGAGAAACAAGCGATAATTCACCCCTCCACTTT. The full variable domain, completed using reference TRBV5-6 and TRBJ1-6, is DAGVTQSPTHLIKTRGQQVTLRCSPKSGHDTVSWYQQALGQGPQFIFQYYEEEERQRGNFPDRFSGHQFPNYSSELNVNALLLGDSALYLCASSLGETSDNSPLHFGNGTRLTVT.